This entry describes one TCR beta chain. What it recognizes is unknown. Patients aged 18 to 65 had newly diagnosed hyperthyroidism lasting under 2 months. Patients showing uncontrolled infection, other autoimmune disease, pregnancy or lactation were ineligible. Together with thyroid ultrasound, orbital computed tomography, serum thyroxine and TRAb, clinical symptoms were used for diagnoses. These data originate in a study of T cells in Graves' hyperthyroidism and ophthalmopathy. Findings and caveats of the study: Progression to ophthalmopathy was predicted a median of roughly 6.8 months early.

The trim removed 1 base at V and 3 bases at J, leaving 3 bases unmatched. The CDR3 contains 14 residues. CDR1 and CDR2 from the germline V gene are LNHDA and SQIVND (reference sequence). Template material for amplifying TCR beta CDR3 regions consisted of RNA transcripts. A set of HTBI primers served as the primers for a first-round RT-PCR of the TCR CDR3. TCRdb re-analysed the multiplex PCR reads in MiXCR, keeping a single row per CDR3 protein. The data hold some 210,000 distinct CDR3 sequences, with 15% to 20% observed a single time. This clonotype originated in a man between 45 and 60 years old with Graves' hyperthyroidism. The chain has TRBV19 and TRBJ2-7, with 7 bases matching TRBD2. The sequenced sample was blood. The CDR3 sequence: CASSIAGGGYEQYF. The CDR3 nucleotides read TGTGCCAGTAGTATAGCGGGAGGTGGCTACGAGCAGTACTTC. Using reference TRBV19 and TRBJ2-7 for the parts outside the CDR3, the full variable domain is DGGITQSPKYLFRKEGQNVTLSCEQNLNHDAMYWYRQDPGQGLRLIYYSQIVNDFQKGDIAEGYSVSREKKESFPLTVTSAQKNPTAFYLCASSIAGGGYEQYFGPGTRLTVT.